These 2 T cell receptor beta chains were sequenced from one sample in a study of T cell responses to AZD1222 COVID-19 vaccine. Using immunoSEQ multiplex PCR, the repertoire was profiled, and TCRdb retains in-frame clones only, with some absent. Of 170,000 or so clones listed, approximately 90% are singletons. Sequenced material: peripheral blood, taken on day 0 of AZD1222 vaccination. These receptors came from an adult in good health.

V gene TRBV28 combines with J gene TRBJ1-4; 8 bases fit TRBD1. From germline, CDR1 is MDHEN and CDR2 SYDVKM. The CDR3 runs to 15 residues. The V and J ends lost 8 bases and 6 bases, in that order; junction bases with no gene match: 11. The CDR3: CASQAQGAGDEKLFF. CDR3 in DNA: TGTGCCAGCCAGGCCCAGGGGGCGGGGGATGAAAAACTGTTTTTT.

This chain connects TRBV6-4 to TRBJ1-6; a possible D gene is TRBD1 (6 bases). CDR1 is MRHNA, CDR2 SNTAGT, per germline. The V end lost 0 bases, the J end lost 9 bases, and 12 bases lay between the germline ends. The CDR3 covers 15 residues. This chain's CDR3 is CASSDSSGGGSPLHF. CDR3 in DNA: TGTGCCAGCAGTGACTCCTCGGGGGGCGGTTCACCCCTCCACTTT.